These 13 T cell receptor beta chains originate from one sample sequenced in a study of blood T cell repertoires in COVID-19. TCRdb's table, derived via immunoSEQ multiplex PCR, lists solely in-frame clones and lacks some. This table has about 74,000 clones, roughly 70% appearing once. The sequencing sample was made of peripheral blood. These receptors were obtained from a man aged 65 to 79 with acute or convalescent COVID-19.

CDR3 protein: CASSPVRAETQYF. The CDR3 coding sequence is TGTGCCAGCAGTCCGGTGAGGGCTGAGACCCAGTACTTC. The chain uses TRBV6-5 and TRBJ2-5; D may be TRBD2 (5 bases). V was clipped by 5 bases and J by 5 bases, with 12 bases between them. From germline, CDR1 is MNHEY and CDR2 SVGAGI. The CDR3 length is 13 residues.

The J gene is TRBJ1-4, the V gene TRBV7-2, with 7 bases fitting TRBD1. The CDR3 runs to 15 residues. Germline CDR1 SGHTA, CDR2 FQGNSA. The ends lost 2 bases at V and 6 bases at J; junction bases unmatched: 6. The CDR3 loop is CASSLKARGDEKLFF. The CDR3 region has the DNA TGTGCCAGCAGCTTAAAGGCCAGGGGGGATGAAAAACTGTTTTTT.

CDR3 amino acids: CASRRDQGAETQYF. The CDR3 DNA is TGTGCCAGCCGACGAGACCAGGGGGCAGAGACCCAGTACTTC. This chain links TRBV2 with TRBJ2-5; 8 bases are a match to TRBD1. This CDR3 has 14 residues. Unmatched junction bases numbered 9, after V lost 8 bases and J lost 4 bases. Germline V lookup: CDR1 SNHLY, CDR2 FYNNEI.

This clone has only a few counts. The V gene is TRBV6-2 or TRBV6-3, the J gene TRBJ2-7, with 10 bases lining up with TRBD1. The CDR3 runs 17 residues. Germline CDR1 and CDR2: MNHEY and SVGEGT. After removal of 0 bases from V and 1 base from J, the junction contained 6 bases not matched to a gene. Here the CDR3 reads CASSYSIGDRGSYEQYF. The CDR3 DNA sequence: TGTGCCAGCAGTTACTCGATAGGGGACAGGGGATCCTACGAGCAGTACTTC.

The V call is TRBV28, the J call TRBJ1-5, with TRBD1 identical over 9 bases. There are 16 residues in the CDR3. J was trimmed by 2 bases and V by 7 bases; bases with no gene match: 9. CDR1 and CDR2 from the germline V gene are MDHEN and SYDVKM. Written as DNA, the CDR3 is TGTGCCAGCACCCCGGGACAGGGACATGGCAATCAGCCCCAGCATTTT. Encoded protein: CASTPGQGHGNQPQHF.

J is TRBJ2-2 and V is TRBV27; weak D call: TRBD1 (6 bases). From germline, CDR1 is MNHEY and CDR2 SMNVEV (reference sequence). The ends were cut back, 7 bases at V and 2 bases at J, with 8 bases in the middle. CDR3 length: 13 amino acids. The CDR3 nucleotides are TGTGCCAGCACCGGGACAAACACCGGGGAGCTGTTTTTT. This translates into CASTGTNTGELFF.

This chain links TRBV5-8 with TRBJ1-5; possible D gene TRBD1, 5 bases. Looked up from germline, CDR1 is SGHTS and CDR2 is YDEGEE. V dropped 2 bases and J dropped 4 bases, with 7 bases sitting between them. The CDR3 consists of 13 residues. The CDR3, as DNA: TGTGCCAGCAGCTTCGGGGGGAATCAGCCCCAGCATTTT. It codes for CASSFGGNQPQHF.

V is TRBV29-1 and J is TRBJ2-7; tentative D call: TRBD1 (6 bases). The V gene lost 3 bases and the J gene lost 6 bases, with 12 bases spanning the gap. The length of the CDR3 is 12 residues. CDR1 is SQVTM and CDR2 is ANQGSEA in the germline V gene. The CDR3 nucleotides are TGCAGCGTTGAGGTGGACAGTCGCGAGCAGTACTTC. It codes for CSVEVDSREQYF.

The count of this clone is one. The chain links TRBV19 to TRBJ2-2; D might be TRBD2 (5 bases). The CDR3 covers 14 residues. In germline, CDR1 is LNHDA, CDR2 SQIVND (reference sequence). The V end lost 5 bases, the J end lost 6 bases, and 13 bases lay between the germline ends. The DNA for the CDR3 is TGTGCCAGTAGTCCCCTAGGGAGCGCCGGGGAGCTGTTTTTT. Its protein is CASSPLGSAGELFF.

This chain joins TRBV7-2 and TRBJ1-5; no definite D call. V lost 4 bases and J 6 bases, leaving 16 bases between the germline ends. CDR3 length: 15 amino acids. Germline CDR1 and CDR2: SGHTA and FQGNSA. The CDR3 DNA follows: TGTGCCAGCAGCTCTAGCACACAGTTGCGTCAGCCCCAGCATTTT. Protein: CASSSSTQLRQPQHF. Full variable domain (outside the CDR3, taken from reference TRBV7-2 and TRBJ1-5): GAGVSQSPSNKVTEKGKDVELRCDPISGHTALYWYRQSLGQGLEFLIYFQGNSAPDKSGLPSDRFSAERTGGSVSTLTIQRTQQEDSAVYLCASSSSTQLRQPQHFGDGTRLSIL.

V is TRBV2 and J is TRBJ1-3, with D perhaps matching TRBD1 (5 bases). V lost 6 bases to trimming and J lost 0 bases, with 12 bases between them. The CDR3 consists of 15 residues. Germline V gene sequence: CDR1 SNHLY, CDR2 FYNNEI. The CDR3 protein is CASRPGILSGNTIYF. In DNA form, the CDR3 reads TGTGCCAGCAGACCAGGGATCCTCTCTGGAAACACCATATATTTT.

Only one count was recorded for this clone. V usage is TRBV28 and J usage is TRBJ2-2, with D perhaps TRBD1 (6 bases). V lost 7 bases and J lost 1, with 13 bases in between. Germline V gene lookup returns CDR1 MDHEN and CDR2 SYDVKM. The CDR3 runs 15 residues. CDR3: CASISTGKNTGELFF. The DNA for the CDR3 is TGTGCCAGCATATCAACAGGGAAGAACACCGGGGAGCTGTTTTTT.

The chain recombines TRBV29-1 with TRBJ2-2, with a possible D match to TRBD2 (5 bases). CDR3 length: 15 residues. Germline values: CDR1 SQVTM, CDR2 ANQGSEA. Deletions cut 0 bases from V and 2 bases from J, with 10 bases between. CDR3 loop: CSVEDLASNTGELFF. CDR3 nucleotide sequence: TGCAGCGTTGAAGATCTAGCTTCCAACACCGGGGAGCTGTTTTTT.